The clone carrying this T cell receptor (beta chain) is a singleton in its sample. Its specificity is unknown. The entry originates in a study of post-analysis software for immune sequencing data. For the study at large: Relapsing-remitting, secondary progressive and progressive-relapsing forms of multiple sclerosis all featured among disease courses.

The V gene's germline CDR1 is MNHNS and CDR2 SASEGT. The V gene end was trimmed by 6 bases and the J gene end by 2 bases; junction bases not matched to a gene: 19. This CDR3 region has 20 residues. Unique molecular identifiers tagged the TCR beta cDNA libraries. Each batch of about 0.95 to 10 million T cells produced roughly 0.5 million cDNA molecules. TCRdb processed the PCR reads anew with MiXCR; each CDR3 protein has one entry. The table includes 600,000 to 750,000 distinct CDR3 sequences, over 45% detected once. Findings and limits, study-wide: Five TRBV segments, including TRBV5-6, TRBV5-1 and TRBV20-1, were more frequent in patients than controls. Patients with multiple sclerosis recorded significantly lower normalized Chao1 diversity than controls, the study found. F measure grouped same-batch samples tightly together.

Material for sequencing was blood. The sequence was obtained from a girl aged 2 to 9 with multiple sclerosis. The chain is built from TRBV6-1 and TRBJ2-7; TRBD2 aligns across 13 bases. CDR3 bases: TGTGCCAGCAGACCCTCCACCGGGACTAGCGGGATCCCTAATACCTACGAGCAGTACTTC. The encoded protein is CASRPSTGTSGIPNTYEQYF.